These T cell receptor beta chains were read from a single sample in a study of shared clonotypes between healthy human individuals. The table came from immunoSEQ multiplex PCR; TCRdb's copy has only in-frame clones and leaves some out. The sample lists approximately 470,000 clones; 65% to 85% were seen once. Source material: PBMCs. The receptors come from a middle-aged woman in good health. Some clones in this sample may be carry-over from other donors' samples. Each CDR3 is given with its conserved first and last residue. A D gene is named only where the DNA matches it firmly. Clone size, where shown, is once, few, many, or a class for clones that have expanded.

d_gene	j_gene	abundance	v_gene	CDR3aa	CDR3nt
NA	TRBJ2-6	NA	TRBV12-5	CASGLDMGSGANVLTF	TGTGCTAGTGGTTTGGACATGGGCTCTGGGGCCAACGTCCTGACTTTC
NA	TRBJ1-1	NA	TRBV7-2	CASSPDWTRANTEAFF	TGTGCCAGCAGCCCGGACTGGACGCGGGCCAACACTGAAGCTTTCTTT
NA	TRBJ2-7	NA	TRBV27	CASSLLLSGNNYEQYF	TGTGCCAGCAGTTTACTTCTATCCGGGAATAACTACGAGCAGTACTTC
NA	TRBJ1-1	NA	TRBV13	CASSFYEQRWDTEAFF	TGTGCCAGCAGTTTCTACGAACAACGGTGGGACACTGAAGCTTTCTTT
TRBD1	TRBJ1-2	NA	TRBV7-9	CASSPDRVSGYGYTF	TGTGCCAGCAGCCCGGACAGGGTTTCTGGTTACGGCTACACCTTC
NA	TRBJ2-7	NA	TRBV4-2	CASSPPGAQGYEQYF	TGTGCCAGCAGCCCACCCGGGGCTCAAGGCTACGAGCAGTACTTC
NA	TRBJ2-3	NA	TRBV7-9	CASSLGVNTDTQYF	TGTGCCAGCAGCTTAGGGGTCAACACAGATACGCAGTATTTT
NA	TRBJ1-1	NA	TRBV15	CATSPGANSGEAFF	TGTGCCACCAGCCCAGGTGCGAACTCAGGTGAAGCTTTCTTT
NA	TRBJ2-1	NA	TRBV27	CASSFIGEYNEQFF	TGTGCCAGCAGTTTTATCGGAGAATACAATGAGCAGTTCTTC
NA	TRBJ2-1	NA	TRBV11-2	CASSSRPTRDRSEQFF	TGTGCCAGCAGCTCCCGCCCCACCCGAGACAGATCGGAGCAGTTCTTC
NA	TRBJ2-7	NA	TRBV18	CASSYQGPRSYEQYF	TGTGCCAGCTCATATCAGGGTCCCCGGAGCTACGAGCAGTACTTC
NA	TRBJ1-3	NA	TRBV29-1	CSVEAPGGNTIYF	TGCAGCGTTGAGGCTCCCGGGGGAAACACCATATATTTT
NA	TRBJ1-1	NA	TRBV9	CASSVARDTEAFF	TGTGCCAGCAGCGTAGCTCGGGACACTGAAGCTTTCTTT
NA	TRBJ2-1	NA	TRBV29-1	CSGGTRYNEQFF	TGCAGCGGAGGGACACGGTACAATGAGCAGTTCTTC
NA	TRBJ2-7	once	TRBV27	CASSLSIGRYYEQYF	TGTGCCAGCAGTTTATCGATTGGCAGATACTACGAGCAGTACTTC
TRBD1	TRBJ2-7	NA	TRBV19	CASSIGDSYEQYF	TGTGCCAGTAGTATCGGGGACAGTTACGAGCAGTACTTC